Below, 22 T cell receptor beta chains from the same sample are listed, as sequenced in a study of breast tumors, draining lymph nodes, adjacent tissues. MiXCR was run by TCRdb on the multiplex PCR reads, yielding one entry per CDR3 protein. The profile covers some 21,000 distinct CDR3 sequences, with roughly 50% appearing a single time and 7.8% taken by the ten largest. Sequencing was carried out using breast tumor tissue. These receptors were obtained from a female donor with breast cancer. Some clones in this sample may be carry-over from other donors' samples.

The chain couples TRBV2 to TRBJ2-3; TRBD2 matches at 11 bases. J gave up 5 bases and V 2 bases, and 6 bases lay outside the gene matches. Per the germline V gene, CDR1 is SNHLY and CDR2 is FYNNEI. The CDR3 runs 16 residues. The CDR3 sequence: CASSELAGGLGDTQYF. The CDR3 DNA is TGTGCCAGCAGTGAATTAGCGGGAGGGCTGGGAGATACGCAGTATTTT.

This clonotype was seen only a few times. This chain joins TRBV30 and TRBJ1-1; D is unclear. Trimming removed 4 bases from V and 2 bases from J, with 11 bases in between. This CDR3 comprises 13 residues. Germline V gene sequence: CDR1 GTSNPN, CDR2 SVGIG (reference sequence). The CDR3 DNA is TGTGCCTGGACGGACGGCTTTAACACTGAAGCTTTCTTT. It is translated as CAWTDGFNTEAFF.

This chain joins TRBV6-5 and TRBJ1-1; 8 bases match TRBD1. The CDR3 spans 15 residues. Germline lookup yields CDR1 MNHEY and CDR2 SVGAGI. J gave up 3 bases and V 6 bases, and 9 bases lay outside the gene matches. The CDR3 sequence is CASRKRRQGHTEAFF. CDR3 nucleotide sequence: TGTGCCAGCAGAAAGCGACGACAGGGGCACACTGAAGCTTTCTTT.

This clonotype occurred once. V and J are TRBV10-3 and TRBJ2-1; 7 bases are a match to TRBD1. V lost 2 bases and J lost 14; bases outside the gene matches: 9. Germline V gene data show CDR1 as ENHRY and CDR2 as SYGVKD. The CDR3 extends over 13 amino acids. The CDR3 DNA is TGTGCCATCAGTGAGGATCTCGACAGGGTGGAGTTCTTC. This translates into CAISEDLDRVEFF.

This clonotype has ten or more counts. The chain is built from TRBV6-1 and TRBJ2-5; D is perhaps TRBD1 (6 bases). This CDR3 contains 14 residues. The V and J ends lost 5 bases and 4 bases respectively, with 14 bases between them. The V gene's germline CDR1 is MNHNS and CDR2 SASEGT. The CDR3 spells CASSPTGFGETQYF. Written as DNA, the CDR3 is TGTGCCAGCAGTCCAACAGGGTTCGGAGAGACCCAGTACTTC.

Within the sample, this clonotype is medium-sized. CDR3 loop: CASSQVPYEQYF. The CDR3, as DNA: TGTGCCAGCAGCCAAGTCCCCTACGAGCAGTACTTC. The chain joins TRBV4-2 to TRBJ2-7; D gene ambiguous. The CDR3 has 12 amino acids. Germline V gene sequence: CDR1 LGHNA, CDR2 YNFKEQ. V lost 1 base and J 2 bases, leaving 3 bases between the germline ends.

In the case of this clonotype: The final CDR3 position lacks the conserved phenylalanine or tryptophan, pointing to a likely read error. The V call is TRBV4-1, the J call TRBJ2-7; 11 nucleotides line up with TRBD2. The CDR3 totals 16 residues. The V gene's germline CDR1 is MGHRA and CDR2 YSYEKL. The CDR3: CASSQGSGRATYEQYL. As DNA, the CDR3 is TGCGCCAGCAGCCAGGGTAGCGGGAGGGCCACTTACGAACAGTACCTT.

The CDR3: CASNRGFGEKLFF. CDR3 bases: TGTGCCAGCAACAGGGGTTTCGGTGAAAAACTGTTTTTT. The V and J genes are TRBV2 and TRBJ1-4, with 7 bases matching TRBD1. The CDR3 is 13 amino acids. V gave up 7 bases and J gave up 7 bases; unmatched junction bases: 6. Germline CDR1 and CDR2: SNHLY and FYNNEI.

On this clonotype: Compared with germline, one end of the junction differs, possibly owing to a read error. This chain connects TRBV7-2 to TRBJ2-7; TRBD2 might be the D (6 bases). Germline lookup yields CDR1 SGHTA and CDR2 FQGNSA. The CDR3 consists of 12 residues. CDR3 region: CASSLGGPMQYF. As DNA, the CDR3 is TGTGCCAGTAGCTTAGGAGGGCCCATGCAGTACTTC.

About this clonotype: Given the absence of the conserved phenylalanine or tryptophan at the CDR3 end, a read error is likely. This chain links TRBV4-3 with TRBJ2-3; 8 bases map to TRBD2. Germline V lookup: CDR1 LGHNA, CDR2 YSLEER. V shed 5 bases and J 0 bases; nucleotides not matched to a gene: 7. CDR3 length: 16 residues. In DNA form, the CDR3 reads TGCGCCAGCAGCTCTAGCGGGCACTCTAGCACAGATACGCAGTATTCT. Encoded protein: CASSSSGHSSTDTQYS.

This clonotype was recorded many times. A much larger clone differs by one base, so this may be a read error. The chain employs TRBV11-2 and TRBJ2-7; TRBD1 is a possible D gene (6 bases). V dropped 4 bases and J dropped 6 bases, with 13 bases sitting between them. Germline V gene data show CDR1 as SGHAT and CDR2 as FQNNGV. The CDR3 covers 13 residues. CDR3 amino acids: CASSSEGVPEQYF. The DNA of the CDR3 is TGTGCCAGCAGCTCAGAGGGGGTACCCGAGCAGTACTTC.

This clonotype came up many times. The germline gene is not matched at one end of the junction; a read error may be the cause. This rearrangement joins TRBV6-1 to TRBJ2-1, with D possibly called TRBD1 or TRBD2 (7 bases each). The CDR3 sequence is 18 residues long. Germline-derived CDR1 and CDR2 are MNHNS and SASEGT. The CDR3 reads CASSGEGAAGVSFNEQFF. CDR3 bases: TGTGCCAGCAGTGGGGAGGGGGCTGCGGGAGTGTCCTTCAATGAGCAGTTCTTC.

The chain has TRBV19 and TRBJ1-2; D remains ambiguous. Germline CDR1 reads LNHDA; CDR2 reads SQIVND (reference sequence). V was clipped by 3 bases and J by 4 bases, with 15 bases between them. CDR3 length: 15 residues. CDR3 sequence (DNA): TGTGCCAGTAGTATCGACCGTTCACTCTTCTATGGCTACACCTTC. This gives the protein CASSIDRSLFYGYTF.

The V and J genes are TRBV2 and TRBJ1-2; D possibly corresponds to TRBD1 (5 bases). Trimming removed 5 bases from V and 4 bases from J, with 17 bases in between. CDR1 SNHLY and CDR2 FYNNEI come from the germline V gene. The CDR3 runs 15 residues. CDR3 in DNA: TGTGCCAGCAGTAGTGTAGCAGGGTCTTTCTATGGCTACACCTTC. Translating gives CASSSVAGSFYGYTF. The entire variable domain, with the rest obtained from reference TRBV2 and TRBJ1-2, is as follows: EPEVTQTPSHQVTQMGQEVILRCVPISNHLYFYWYRQILGQKVEFLVSFYNNEISEKSEIFDDQFSVERPDGSNFTLKIRSTKLEDSAMYFCASSSVAGSFYGYTFGSGTRLTVV.

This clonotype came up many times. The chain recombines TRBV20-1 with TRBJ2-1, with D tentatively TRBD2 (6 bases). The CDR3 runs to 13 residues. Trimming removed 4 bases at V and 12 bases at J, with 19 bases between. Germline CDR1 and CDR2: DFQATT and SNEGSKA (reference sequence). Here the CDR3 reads CSAITSRRIGQFF. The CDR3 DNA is TGCAGTGCTATTACTAGCAGGAGGATCGGGCAGTTCTTC.

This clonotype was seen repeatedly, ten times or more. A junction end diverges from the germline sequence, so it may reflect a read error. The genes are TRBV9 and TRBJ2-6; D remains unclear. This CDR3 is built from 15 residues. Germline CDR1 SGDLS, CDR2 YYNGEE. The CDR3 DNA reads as TGTGCCGGCAGCGCGGTGGCCTCTGGGGCCAACGTCCTGACTTTC. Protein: CAGSAVASGANVLTF.

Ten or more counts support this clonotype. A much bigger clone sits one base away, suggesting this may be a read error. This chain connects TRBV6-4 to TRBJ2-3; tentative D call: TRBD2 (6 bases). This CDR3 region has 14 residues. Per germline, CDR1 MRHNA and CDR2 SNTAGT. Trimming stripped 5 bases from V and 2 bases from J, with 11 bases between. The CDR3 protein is CASSPIADTDTQYF. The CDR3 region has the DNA TGTGCCAGCAGTCCAATAGCGGACACAGATACGCAGTATTTT.

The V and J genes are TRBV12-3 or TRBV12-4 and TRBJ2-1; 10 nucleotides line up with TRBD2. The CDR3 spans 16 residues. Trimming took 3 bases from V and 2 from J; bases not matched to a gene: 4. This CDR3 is CASSLTSGLTYNEQFF. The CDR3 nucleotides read TGTGCCAGCAGTTTGACTAGCGGGCTGACCTACAATGAGCAGTTCTTC.

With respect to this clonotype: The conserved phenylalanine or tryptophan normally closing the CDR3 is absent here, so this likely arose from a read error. CDR3 amino acids: CASSLESKGTQYS. CDR3 coding DNA: TGTGCCAGCAGCTTAGAGTCTAAAGGGACCCAGTACTCC. V and J are TRBV11-2 and TRBJ2-5; D is undetermined. CDR3 length: 13 residues. In germline, CDR1 is SGHAT, CDR2 FQNNGV. V shed 0 bases and J shed 7 bases, with 9 bases lying between them.

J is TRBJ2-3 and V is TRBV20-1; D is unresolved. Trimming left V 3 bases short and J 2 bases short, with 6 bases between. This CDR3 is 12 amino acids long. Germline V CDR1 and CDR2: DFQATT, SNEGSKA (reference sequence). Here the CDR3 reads CSASAPTDTQYF. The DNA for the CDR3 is TGCAGTGCTAGTGCCCCCACAGATACGCAGTATTTT.

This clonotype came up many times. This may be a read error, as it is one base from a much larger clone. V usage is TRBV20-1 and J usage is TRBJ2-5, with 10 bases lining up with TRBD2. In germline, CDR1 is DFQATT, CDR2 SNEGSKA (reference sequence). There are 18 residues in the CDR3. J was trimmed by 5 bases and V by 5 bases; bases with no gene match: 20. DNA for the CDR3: TGCAGTGCTCATCCTCTCGGACTAGCGGCAGGGGGGTCGGAGACCCAGTACTTC. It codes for CSAHPLGLAAGGSETQYF.

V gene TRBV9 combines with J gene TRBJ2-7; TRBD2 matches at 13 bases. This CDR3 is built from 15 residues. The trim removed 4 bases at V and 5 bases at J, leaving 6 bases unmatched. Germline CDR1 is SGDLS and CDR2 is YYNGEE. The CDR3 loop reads CASSPSGTSGNEQYF. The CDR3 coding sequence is TGTGCCAGCAGCCCGTCCGGGACTAGCGGGAACGAGCAGTACTTC.